This entry is about one T cell receptor (beta chain). What it binds is not known. Graft tissue was processed to release intraepithelial and lamina propria lymphocytes. The CDR3 length is 18 residues. Libraries were prepared by immunoSEQ multiplex PCR; TCRdb keeps only in-frame clonotypes and omits some of them. The sample shows 15,000 to 20,000 clones, 80% of them seen only once. This sample is part of a study of graft-versus-host responses after intestinal transplantation. Turning to the study itself: Recipients received multivisceral, liver-intestinal, or isolated intestinal transplants. Anti-thymocyte globulin served as induction for all recipients, who then took tacrolimus and steroids for 3 to 4 years. Overall study findings and caveats: Recipient marrow harbored GvH clones, some of which surfaced first in ileum or blood. When patients had graft-donor T cell macrochimerism, their allografts held high graft-versus-host to host-versus-graft clonal ratios.

The sequence derives from a human patient who received an intestinal transplant, so some T cells may come from the graft donor. V gene TRBV1 combines with J gene TRBJ2-5; the D call in the table, TRBD2, was not verified against the DNA. TRBV1 is reported as a pseudogene. The sequences come from ileum tissue, collected about 14 weeks after intestinal transplant. CDR3: CTSTTRLGLAGESETQYF. CDR3 in DNA: TGCACCAGCACGACTCGTCTCGGACTAGCGGGAGAATCGGAGACCCAGTACTTC.